The present T cell receptor beta chain was sequenced within a study of blood T cell repertoires in COVID-19. Study-level information: Some COVID-19 samples were acute and others convalescent; all came from the United States, Italy and Spain. From T cells, B-cell-depleted T cells, or PBMCs came the material, which was cDNA or gDNA.

The length of the CDR3 is 15 residues. Germline values: CDR1 SGHRS, CDR2 YFSETQ. As regards this clone: A junction boundary mismatches the germline segment, possibly from a read error.

Authors' methods: Amplification from reference gene primers served as the basis for estimated nucleated cell counts. TCRdb's table, derived via immunoSEQ multiplex PCR, lists solely in-frame clones and lacks some. That table furnishes V, J and clone size, whereas the DNA furnished D and trimming. The sample contains some 360,000 clones, approximately 87% of which appear only once. The specimen sequenced was peripheral blood. The chain employs TRBV5-1 and TRBJ2-1; 13 positions match TRBD2. This TCR was recovered from a woman aged 60-75 years with COVID-19, enrolled during active disease. CDR3 bases: TGCGCCAGCAACTTGGGACTAGCGGGGTACAATGAGCAGTTCTTC. Encoded protein: CASNLGLAGYNEQFF. The full variable domain, its missing parts supplied by reference TRBV5-1 and TRBJ2-1, is KAGVTQTPRYLIKTRGQQVTLSCSPISGHRSVSWYQQTPGQGLQFLFEYFSETQRNKGNFPGRFSGRQFSNSRSEMNVSTLELGDSALYLCASNLGLAGYNEQFFGPGTRLTVL.